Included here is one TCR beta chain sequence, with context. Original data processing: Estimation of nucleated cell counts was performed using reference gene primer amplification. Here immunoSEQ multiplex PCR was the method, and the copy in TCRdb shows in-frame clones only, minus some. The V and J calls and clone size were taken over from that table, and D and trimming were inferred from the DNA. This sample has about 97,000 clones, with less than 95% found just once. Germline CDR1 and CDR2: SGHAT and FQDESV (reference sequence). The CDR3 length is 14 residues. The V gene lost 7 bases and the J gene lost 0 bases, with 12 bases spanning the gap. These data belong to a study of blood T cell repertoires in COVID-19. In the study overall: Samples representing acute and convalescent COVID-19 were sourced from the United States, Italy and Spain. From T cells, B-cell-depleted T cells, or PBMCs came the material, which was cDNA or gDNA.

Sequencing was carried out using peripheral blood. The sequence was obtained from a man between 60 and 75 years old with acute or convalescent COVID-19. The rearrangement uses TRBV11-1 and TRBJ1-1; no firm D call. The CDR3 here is CASNAGRLNTEAFF. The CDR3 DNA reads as TGTGCCAGCAATGCAGGTCGGTTGAACACTGAAGCTTTCTTT.